A single sample is the source of the 13 T cell receptor beta chains below, sequenced in a study of T cell clusters in autoimmune cytopenias (dated by TCRdb to between 2017 and 2020). The sequencer was an Illumina MiSeq. TRB rearrangements were amplified by multiplex PCR following a touch-down protocol, with the TRB-A and TRB-B primer pools mixed in one tube. The reads went through TCRdb reprocessing, and each CDR3 protein sequence gets one entry with no DNA. The sample table gives thousands of distinct CDR3 sequences. The ten most abundant clones make up 20% to 25% of the sample. For each sample, TRB amplification used about 0.25 ug of peripheral blood genomic DNA, equal to some 38,000 genome equivalents. Sequenced: peripheral blood. Every receptor here comes from a human donor with an autoimmune cytopenia or autoimmune hepatitis (not recorded which).

V and J are TRBV27 and TRBJ1-2; TCRdb returns TRBD1, unconfirmable since there is no DNA. This CDR3 has 18 residues. Germline assignment: CDR1 MNHEY and CDR2 SMNVEV (reference sequence). CDR3 in amino acids: CASSRSSRLGTGVHGYTF.

The CDR3 spells CASKPGQGVVNSPLHF. The gene calls are TRBV2 and TRBJ1-6; the D gene TCRdb calls, TRBD1, cannot be checked with no DNA. CDR1 SNHLY and CDR2 FYNNEI come from the germline V gene. The CDR3 has 16 residues. The full variable domain, rest sourced from reference TRBV2 and TRBJ1-6, is EPEVTQTPSHQVTQMGQEVILRCVPISNHLYFYWYRQILGQKVEFLVSFYNNEISEKSEIFDDQFSVERPDGSNFTLKIRSTKLEDSAMYFCASKPGQGVVNSPLHFGNGTRLTVT.

This sequence joins TRBV6-5 and TRBJ1-1; the D gene TCRdb calls, TRBD1, cannot be checked with no DNA. CDR3 length: 17 amino acids. CDR1 MNHEY and CDR2 SVGAGI come from the germline V gene. The CDR3 is CASSDPARTDENTEAFF.

This clonotype is called medium-sized (0.01 to 0.1%) based on its frequency. The chain has TRBV30 and TRBJ1-2; TCRdb picks TRBD1, but there is no DNA to check that call. The CDR3 spans 13 residues. Germline V CDR1 and CDR2: GTSNPN, SVGIG (reference sequence). CDR3 sequence reads: CAWNFQAAKGYTF.

The chain couples TRBV20-1 to TRBJ1-5; no DNA is available, so the TRBD1 call from TCRdb remains unchecked. The CDR3 spans 16 residues. In germline, CDR1 is DFQATT, CDR2 SNEGSKA (reference sequence). The CDR3 sequence: CSAIDEEQGVYQPQHF.

The chain is built from TRBV12-3 or TRBV12-4 and TRBJ1-5; TCRdb indicates TRBD1, and absent DNA this call remains unverified. The CDR3 spans 16 residues. This CDR3 is CASSLRFPTGNQPQHF.

The chain couples TRBV10-3 to TRBJ1-5; the D call from TCRdb, TRBD1, cannot be confirmed without DNA. The CDR3 sequence is 14 residues long. CDR1 is ENHRY, CDR2 SYGVKD, per germline. CDR3 amino acids: CAISGQGRNQPQHF.

Measured by frequency, this clonotype is medium-sized (0.01 to 0.1%). This chain connects TRBV29-1 to TRBJ2-1; TCRdb outputs TRBD1, but without DNA this stays unchecked. Germline loops: CDR1 SQVTM, CDR2 ANQGSEA. The CDR3 is 14 residues long. CDR3 in amino acids: CSVEEAGGGNEQFF.

This clonotype counts as medium-sized by frequency. The chain carries TRBV6-5 and TRBJ1-2; TCRdb proposes TRBD1, but this gene call is untestable without DNA. Germline lookup yields CDR1 MNHEY and CDR2 SVGAGI. The length of the CDR3 is 14 residues. This CDR3 reads CASSQIQGRYGYTF.

CDR3 protein: CASSSGIQETQYF. The V and J genes are TRBV5-1 and TRBJ2-5. This CDR3 comprises 13 residues. Germline CDR1 SGHRS, CDR2 YFSETQ. The complete variable domain, with remaining parts taken from reference TRBV5-1 and TRBJ2-5, reads KAGVTQTPRYLIKTRGQQVTLSCSPISGHRSVSWYQQTPGQGLQFLFEYFSETQRNKGNFPGRFSGRQFSNSRSEMNVSTLELGDSALYLCASSSGIQETQYFGPGTRLLVL.

This clonotype registers medium-sized by frequency. This chain connects TRBV7-2 to TRBJ2-1; TCRdb calls TRBD2, which cannot be checked without DNA. In germline, CDR1 is SGHTA, CDR2 FQGNSA. The CDR3 sequence is 16 residues long. The CDR3 protein is CASSLVGSAIYNEQFF.

The rearrangement links TRBV28 to TRBJ2-6. The germline V gene encodes CDR1 MDHEN and CDR2 SYDVKM. The length of the CDR3 is 14 residues. CDR3 sequence: CASRESIGANVLTF.

The V and J genes are TRBV27 and TRBJ1-6. Germline loops: CDR1 MNHEY, CDR2 SMNVEV (reference sequence). The CDR3 is 15 residues long. CDR3 sequence: CASSLSGPNNSPLHF.